These 20 T cell receptor beta chains were sequenced from one sample in a study of blood T cell repertoires in COVID-19. Data came from immunoSEQ multiplex PCR; TCRdb stores just in-frame clones and leaves some out. The table has some 96,000 clones, around 85% seen once. Input material: peripheral blood. These receptors came from a human donor in a cohort sampled during active COVID-19.

This sequence joins TRBV5-1 and TRBJ1-5; no reliable D call. V lost 4 bases to trimming and J lost 0 bases, with 11 bases between them. The CDR3 sequence is 15 residues long. Germline CDR1 and CDR2: SGHRS and YFSETQ. The CDR3 nucleotides are TGCGCCAGCAGCCCGCGAGGATTTAGCAATCAGCCCCAGCATTTT. Translation gives CASSPRGFSNQPQHF.

The genes are TRBV4-3 and TRBJ2-1, with 10 positions matching TRBD2. Germline CDR1 is LGHNA and CDR2 is YSLEER. With 0 bases clipped from V and 5 bases from J, the junction kept 7 bases outside the gene matches. The CDR3 has 17 amino acids. CDR3 sequence (DNA): TGCGCCAGCAGCCAAGATCGGCTAGCGGGGGTTGACAATGAGCAGTTCTTC. Its protein product is CASSQDRLAGVDNEQFF.

This chain links TRBV5-4 with TRBJ2-7; D is uncertain. V lost 4 bases and J lost 7, with 15 bases in between. The CDR3 is 13 amino acids. Per germline, CDR1 SGHNT and CDR2 YYREEE (reference sequence). Written as DNA, the CDR3 is TGTGCCAGCAGCCAACCCAATTCCGGTGAGCAGTACTTC. This codes for CASSQPNSGEQYF.

V gene TRBV5-4 combines with J gene TRBJ2-3, with TRBD2 identical over 8 bases. V shed 6 bases, J shed 5 bases, and the junction held 5 bases outside the gene matches. Per the germline V gene, CDR1 is SGHNT and CDR2 is YYREEE (reference sequence). The length of the CDR3 is 13 residues. The CDR3 bases are TGTGCCAGCACTAGCGGGTCCTTAGATACGCAGTATTTT. The encoded protein is CASTSGSLDTQYF.

V is TRBV18 and J is TRBJ2-2; D gene ambiguous. Germline V gives CDR1 KGHSH, CDR2 LQKENI. V dropped 6 bases and J dropped 4 bases, with 9 bases sitting between them. The CDR3 consists of 13 residues. The CDR3 DNA is TGTGCCAGCTCCGGCGGTGCCACCGGGGAGCTGTTTTTT. Translating gives CASSGGATGELFF.

This clone was detected only a few times. The chain combines TRBV11-2 with TRBJ2-2; maybe TRBD1 (6 bases). This CDR3 is 13 amino acids long. Germline loops: CDR1 SGHAT, CDR2 FQNNGV. V was clipped by 4 bases and J by 6 bases, with 9 bases between them. The CDR3, as DNA: TGTGCCAGCAGCTCCCAGGGGTCCGGGGAGCTGTTTTTT. As protein: CASSSQGSGELFF.

The CDR3 loop is CAINQGGQETQYF. DNA of the CDR3: TGTGCCATCAATCAGGGGGGACAAGAGACCCAGTACTTC. The rearrangement joins TRBV10-3 to TRBJ2-5; possible D gene TRBD1, 7 bases. Trimming removed 7 bases at V and 2 bases at J, with 11 bases between. The CDR3 has 13 residues. CDR1 is ENHRY and CDR2 is SYGVKD in the germline V gene.

The rearrangement joins TRBV14 to TRBJ1-1, with no clear D. The V end was cut by 0 bases, the J end by 3 bases, with 11 bases between. The CDR3 runs to 15 residues. Germline CDR1 SGHDN, CDR2 FVKESK. CDR3 nucleotide sequence: TGTGCCAGCAGCCAAGACCGGAGGTTCGACACTGAAGCTTTCTTT. Its protein product is CASSQDRRFDTEAFF.

This chain uses TRBV6-5 with TRBJ1-2; 10 bases fit TRBD1. The CDR3 loop spans 15 amino acids. V was pared by 2 bases and J by 2 bases, with 2 bases of the junction left unmatched. The germline gives CDR1 MNHEY, CDR2 SVGAGI. The CDR3 here is CASSYRGQGNYGYTF. CDR3 nucleotides: TGTGCCAGCAGTTACCGGGGACAGGGGAACTATGGCTACACCTTC.

The chain links TRBV2 to TRBJ2-7; D is unresolved. CDR1 SNHLY and CDR2 FYNNEI come from the germline V gene. The CDR3 consists of 13 residues. Deletions cut 6 bases from V and 7 bases from J, with 16 bases between. The DNA of the CDR3 is TGTGCCAGCAGAGCCCAGGTTTTGAGTGAGCAGTACTTC. This translates into CASRAQVLSEQYF.

The rearrangement links TRBV15 to TRBJ1-3, with no clear D. The CDR3 totals 14 residues. Germline V gene lookup returns CDR1 LNHNV and CDR2 YYDKDF (reference sequence). Trimming left V 0 bases short and J 2 bases short, with 5 bases between. DNA for the CDR3: TGTGCCACCAGCAGAGAGGCAGCTGGAAACACCATATATTTT. Protein product: CATSREAAGNTIYF. The entire variable domain, with the rest obtained from reference TRBV15 and TRBJ1-3, is as follows: DAMVIQNPRYQVTQFGKPVTLSCSQTLNHNVMYWYQQKSSQAPKLLFHYYDKDFNNEADTPDNFQSRRPNTSFCFLDIRSPGLGDTAMYLCATSREAAGNTIYFGEGSWLTVV.

The chain couples TRBV7-9 to TRBJ1-6; 7 bases agree with TRBD1. Germline V gene sequence: CDR1 SEHNR, CDR2 FQNEAQ (reference sequence). The V segment lost 3 bases and the J segment 7 bases; nucleotides outside the gene matches: 6. CDR3 length equals 15 residues. Here the CDR3 reads CASSLHGTENSPLHF. The CDR3 DNA reads as TGTGCCAGCAGCTTGCATGGGACAGAGAATTCACCCCTCCACTTT.

This clone was seen more than once but under ten times. This CDR3 is also generated by other DNA sequences in the sample. The chain uses TRBV5-1 and TRBJ2-1; 12 bases match TRBD2. The CDR3 is 16 residues long. Germline V lookup: CDR1 SGHRS, CDR2 YFSETQ. V shed 5 bases, J shed 0 bases, and the junction held 3 bases outside the gene matches. CDR3 sequence: CASSLTSGSSYNEQFF. The CDR3 coding sequence is TGCGCCAGCAGTCTGACTAGCGGGAGCTCCTACAATGAGCAGTTCTTC.

The V gene is TRBV3-1 (or the pseudogene TRBV3-2), the J gene TRBJ2-3, with a possible D match to TRBD1 (6 bases). V was cut by 4 bases and J by 0 bases, with 11 bases left in between. Germline CDR1 and CDR2: LGHDT and YNNKEL (reference sequence). CDR3 length: 15 amino acids. Here the CDR3 reads CASSPKGTSTDTQYF. CDR3 nucleotides: TGTGCCAGCAGCCCCAAAGGGACAAGCACAGATACGCAGTATTTT.

The genes are TRBV5-4 and TRBJ2-1; 7 positions agree with TRBD1. The CDR3 has 15 residues. In germline, CDR1 is SGHNT, CDR2 YYREEE (reference sequence). After removal of 4 bases from V and 4 bases from J, the junction contained 8 bases not matched to a gene. The CDR3 reads CASSQQGLEYNEQFF. The CDR3 DNA reads as TGTGCCAGCAGCCAACAGGGGTTGGAGTACAATGAGCAGTTCTTC. The full variable domain, its missing parts supplied by reference TRBV5-4 and TRBJ2-1, is ETGVTQSPTHLIKTRGQQVTLRCSSQSGHNTVSWYQQALGQGPQFIFQYYREEENGRGNFPPRFSGLQFPNYSSELNVNALELDDSALYLCASSQQGLEYNEQFFGPGTRLTVL.

CDR3 DNA sequence: TGCAGCGTGGCCTCAGGGGGCACAGATACGCAGTATTTT. Translating it yields CSVASGGTDTQYF. The chain employs TRBV29-1 and TRBJ2-3; D is possibly TRBD1 (6 bases). The V and J ends lost 6 bases and 1 base respectively, with 11 bases between them. The CDR3 spans 13 residues. Germline V lookup: CDR1 SQVTM, CDR2 ANQGSEA.

The V call is TRBV10-2, the J call TRBJ2-3, with 12 positions matching TRBD2. The CDR3 spans 15 residues. The V and J ends lost 3 bases and 6 bases, in that order; junction bases with no gene match: 4. From germline, CDR1 is WSHSY and CDR2 SAAADI. Here the CDR3 DNA reads TGCGCCAGCAGTGACCCTAGCGGGGGGGCGGATACGCAGTATTTT. It yields the protein CASSDPSGGADTQYF.

V usage is TRBV5-1 and J usage is TRBJ1-1; unclear D gene. CDR1 SGHRS and CDR2 YFSETQ come from the germline V gene. With 0 bases removed from V and 0 bases from J, the gap between germline ends came to 12 bases. This CDR3 is built from 16 residues. In DNA, the CDR3 is TGCGCCAGCAGCTTGGGGCAGTCCACCATGAACACTGAAGCTTTCTTT. Translation: CASSLGQSTMNTEAFF.

The genes are TRBV9 and TRBJ2-7; a possible D gene is TRBD2 (5 bases). The CDR3 length is 14 residues. Trimming took off 0 bases at V and 2 bases at J, with 9 bases between the two ends. CDR1 is SGDLS and CDR2 is YYNGEE in the germline V gene. The CDR3 DNA is TGTGCCAGCAGCGTAGGGAGCGGTACCTACGAGCAGTACTTC. This encodes CASSVGSGTYEQYF.

The V gene is TRBV4-3, the J gene TRBJ1-2, with D possibly being TRBD1 (6 bases). Trimming removed 3 bases at V and 5 bases at J, with 10 bases between. CDR3 length equals 13 residues. Per germline, CDR1 LGHNA and CDR2 YSLEER. Here the CDR3 reads CASSHTGLYGYTF. In nucleotides, the CDR3 is TGCGCCAGCAGCCACACAGGGCTTTATGGCTACACCTTC.